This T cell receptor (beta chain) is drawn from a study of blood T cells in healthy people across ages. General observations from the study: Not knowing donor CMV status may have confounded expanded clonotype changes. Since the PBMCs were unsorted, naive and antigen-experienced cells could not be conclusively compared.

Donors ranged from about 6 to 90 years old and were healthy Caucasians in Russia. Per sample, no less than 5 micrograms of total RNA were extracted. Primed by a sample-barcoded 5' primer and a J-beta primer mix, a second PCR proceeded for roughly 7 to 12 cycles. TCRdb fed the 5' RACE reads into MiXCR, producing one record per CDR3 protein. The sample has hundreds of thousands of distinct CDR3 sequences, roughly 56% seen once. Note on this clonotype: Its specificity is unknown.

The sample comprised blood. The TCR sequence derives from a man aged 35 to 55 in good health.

For the CDR3, the DNA is TGTGCCAGCAGCCCTGGCCCAGTCTACGAGCAGTACTTC. Amino acids: CASSPGPVYEQYF. The rearrangement links TRBV6-2 or TRBV6-3 to TRBJ2-7; no reliable D call. V was cut by 6 bases and J by 3 bases, with 12 bases left in between. This CDR3 is 13 amino acids long. Germline CDR1 MNHEY, CDR2 SVGEGT.